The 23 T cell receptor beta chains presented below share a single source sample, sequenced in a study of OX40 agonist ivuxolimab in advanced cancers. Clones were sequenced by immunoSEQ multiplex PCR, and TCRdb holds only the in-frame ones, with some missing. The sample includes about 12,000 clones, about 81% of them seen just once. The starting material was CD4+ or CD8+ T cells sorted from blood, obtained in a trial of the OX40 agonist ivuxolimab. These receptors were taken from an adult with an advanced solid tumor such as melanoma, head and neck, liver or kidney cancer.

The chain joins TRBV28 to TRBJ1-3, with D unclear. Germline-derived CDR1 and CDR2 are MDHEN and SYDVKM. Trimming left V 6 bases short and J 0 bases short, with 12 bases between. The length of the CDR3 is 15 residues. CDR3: CASRSGRDSGNTIYF. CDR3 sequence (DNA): TGTGCCAGCAGGTCCGGGAGGGACTCTGGAAACACCATATATTTT.

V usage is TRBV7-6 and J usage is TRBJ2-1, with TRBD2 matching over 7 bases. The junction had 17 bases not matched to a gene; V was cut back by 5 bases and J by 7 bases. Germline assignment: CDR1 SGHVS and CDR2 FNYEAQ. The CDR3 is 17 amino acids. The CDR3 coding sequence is TGTGCCAGCAGCCTCCAGACTAGCCGGGGGACGGGGAATGAGCAGTTCTTC. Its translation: CASSLQTSRGTGNEQFF.

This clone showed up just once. The CDR3 protein is CASSDSARDTDTQYF. In nucleotides, the CDR3 is TGTGCCAGCAGTGACTCAGCGCGGGACACAGATACGCAGTATTTT. The chain recombines TRBV6-4 with TRBJ2-3; D may be TRBD2 (6 bases). The CDR3 extends over 15 amino acids. Per germline, CDR1 MRHNA and CDR2 SNTAGT. V was pared by 0 bases and J by 2 bases, with 9 bases between.

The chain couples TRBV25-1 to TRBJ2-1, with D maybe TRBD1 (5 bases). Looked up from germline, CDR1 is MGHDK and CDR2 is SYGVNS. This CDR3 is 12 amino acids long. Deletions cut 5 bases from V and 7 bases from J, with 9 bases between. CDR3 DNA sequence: TGTGCCAGCAGTATAACAGGAAATGAGCAGTTCTTC. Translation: CASSITGNEQFF.

CDR3 residues: CAWMSSGRAVEQYF. In DNA, the CDR3 is TGTGCCTGGATGTCTAGCGGGAGGGCCGTCGAGCAGTACTTC. This chain links TRBV30 with TRBJ2-7, with 12 positions matching TRBD2. Unmatched junction bases numbered 7, after V lost 4 bases and J lost 6 bases. CDR1 and CDR2 from the germline V gene are GTSNPN and SVGIG (reference sequence). The CDR3 has 14 residues.

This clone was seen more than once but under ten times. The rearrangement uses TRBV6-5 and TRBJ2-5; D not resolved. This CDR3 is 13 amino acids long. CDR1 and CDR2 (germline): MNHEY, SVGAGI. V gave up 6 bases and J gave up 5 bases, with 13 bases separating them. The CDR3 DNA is TGTGCCAGCAGCCTATCGGATGGGGAGACCCAGTACTTC. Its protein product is CASSLSDGETQYF.

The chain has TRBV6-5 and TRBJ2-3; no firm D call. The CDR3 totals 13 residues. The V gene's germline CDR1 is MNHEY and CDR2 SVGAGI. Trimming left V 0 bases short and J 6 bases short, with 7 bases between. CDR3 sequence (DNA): TGTGCCAGCAGTTACTCGATCTGGGATACGCAGTATTTT. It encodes CASSYSIWDTQYF.

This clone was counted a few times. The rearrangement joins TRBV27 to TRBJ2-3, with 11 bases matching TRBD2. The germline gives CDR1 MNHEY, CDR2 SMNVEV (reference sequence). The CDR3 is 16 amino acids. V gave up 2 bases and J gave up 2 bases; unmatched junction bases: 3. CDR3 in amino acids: CASSLTSGSFTDTQYF. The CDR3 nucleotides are TGTGCCAGCAGTTTAACTAGCGGGAGTTTCACAGATACGCAGTATTTT.

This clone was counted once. The CDR3 DNA is TGTGCCAGCAGCCTATCGACTAGCGGGAGGGACGAGCAGTACTTC. This gives the protein CASSLSTSGRDEQYF. The chain combines TRBV4-2 with TRBJ2-5, with 14 bases matching TRBD2. The J call is uncertain, as TRBJ2-7 better fits the DNA end. CDR3 length equals 15 residues. Germline V gene lookup returns CDR1 LGHNA and CDR2 YNFKEQ.

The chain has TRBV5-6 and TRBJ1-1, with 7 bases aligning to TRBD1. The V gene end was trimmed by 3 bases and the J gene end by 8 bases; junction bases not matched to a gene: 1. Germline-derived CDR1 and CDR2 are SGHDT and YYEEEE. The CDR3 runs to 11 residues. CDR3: CASSSTGEAFF. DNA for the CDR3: TGTGCCAGCAGCTCGACAGGGGAAGCTTTCTTT.

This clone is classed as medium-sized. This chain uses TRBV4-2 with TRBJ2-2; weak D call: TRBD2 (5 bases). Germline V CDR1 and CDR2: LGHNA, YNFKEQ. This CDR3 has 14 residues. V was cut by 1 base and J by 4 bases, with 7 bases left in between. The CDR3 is CASSQVGLTGELFF. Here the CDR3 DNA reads TGTGCCAGCAGCCAAGTAGGACTCACCGGGGAGCTGTTTTTT.

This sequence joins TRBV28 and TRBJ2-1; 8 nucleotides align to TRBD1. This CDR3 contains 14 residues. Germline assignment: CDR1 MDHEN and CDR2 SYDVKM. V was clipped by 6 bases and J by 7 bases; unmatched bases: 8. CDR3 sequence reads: CASRAIRGRNEQFF. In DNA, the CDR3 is TGTGCCAGCAGAGCAATCAGGGGGCGGAATGAGCAGTTCTTC.

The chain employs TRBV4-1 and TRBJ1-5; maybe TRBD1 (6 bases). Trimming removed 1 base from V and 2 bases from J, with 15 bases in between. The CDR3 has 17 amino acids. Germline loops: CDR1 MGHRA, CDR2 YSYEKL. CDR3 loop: CASSQGAGAEGNQPQHF. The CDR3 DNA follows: TGCGCCAGCAGCCAAGGGGCAGGGGCGGAGGGCAATCAGCCCCAGCATTTT.

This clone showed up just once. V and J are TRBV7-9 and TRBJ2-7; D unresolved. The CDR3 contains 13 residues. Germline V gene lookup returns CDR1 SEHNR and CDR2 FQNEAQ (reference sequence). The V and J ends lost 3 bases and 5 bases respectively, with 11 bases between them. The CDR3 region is CASSFGGGDEQYF. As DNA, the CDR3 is TGTGCCAGCAGCTTTGGTGGTGGCGACGAGCAGTACTTC.

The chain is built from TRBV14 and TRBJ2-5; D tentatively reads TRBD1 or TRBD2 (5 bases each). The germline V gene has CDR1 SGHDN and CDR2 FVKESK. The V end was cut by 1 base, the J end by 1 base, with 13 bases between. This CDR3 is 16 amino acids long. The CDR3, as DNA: TGTGCCAGCAGCCAAGCGGGACCTAGCCTCCAAGAGACCCAGTACTTC. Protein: CASSQAGPSLQETQYF.

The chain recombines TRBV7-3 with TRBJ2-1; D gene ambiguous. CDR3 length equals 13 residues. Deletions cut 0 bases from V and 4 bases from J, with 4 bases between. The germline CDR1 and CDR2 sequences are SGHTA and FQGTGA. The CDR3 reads CASSLTPYNEQFF. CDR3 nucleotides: TGTGCCAGCAGCTTAACTCCTTACAATGAGCAGTTCTTC. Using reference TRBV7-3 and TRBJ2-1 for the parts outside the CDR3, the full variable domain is GAGVSQTPSNKVTEKGKYVELRCDPISGHTALYWYRQSLGQGPEFLIYFQGTGAADDSGLPNDRFFAVRPEGSVSTLKIQRTERGDSAVYLCASSLTPYNEQFFGPGTRLTVL.

CDR3 bases: TGTGCCAGCAGTCTACGGACAGGGGTTCGTCGCACAGATACGCAGTATTTT. It codes for CASSLRTGVRRTDTQYF. The J gene is TRBJ2-3, the V gene TRBV27; TRBD1 aligns across 9 bases. The junction had 10 bases not matched to a gene; V was cut back by 5 bases and J by 1 base. From germline, CDR1 is MNHEY and CDR2 SMNVEV (reference sequence). CDR3 length: 17 amino acids.

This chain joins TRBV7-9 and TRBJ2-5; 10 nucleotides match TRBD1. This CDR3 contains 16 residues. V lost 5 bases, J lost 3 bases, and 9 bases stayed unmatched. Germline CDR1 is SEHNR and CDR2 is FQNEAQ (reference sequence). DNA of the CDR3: TGTGCCAGCAGCCTCAGACAGGGGGCCTCGGAAGAGACCCAGTACTTC. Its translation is CASSLRQGASEETQYF.

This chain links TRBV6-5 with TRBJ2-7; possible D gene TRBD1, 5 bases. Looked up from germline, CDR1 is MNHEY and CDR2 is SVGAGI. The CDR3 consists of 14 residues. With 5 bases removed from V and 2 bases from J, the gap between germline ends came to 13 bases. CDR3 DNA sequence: TGTGCCAGCAGTCAGACAGAGATCACCTACGAGCAGTACTTC. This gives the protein CASSQTEITYEQYF.

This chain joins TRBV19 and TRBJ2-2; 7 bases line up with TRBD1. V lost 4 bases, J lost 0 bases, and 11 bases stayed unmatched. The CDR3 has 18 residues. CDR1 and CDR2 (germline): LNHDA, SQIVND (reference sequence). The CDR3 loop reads CASSTGQVVAANTGELFF. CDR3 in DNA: TGTGCCAGTAGTACCGGACAGGTTGTTGCGGCGAACACCGGGGAGCTGTTTTTT.

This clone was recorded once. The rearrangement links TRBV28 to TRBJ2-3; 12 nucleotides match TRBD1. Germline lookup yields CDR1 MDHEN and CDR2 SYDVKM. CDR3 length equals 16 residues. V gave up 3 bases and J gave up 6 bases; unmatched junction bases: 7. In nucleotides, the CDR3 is TGTGCCAGCAGTTTGACGGGACAGGGGGCATTGGATACGCAGTATTTT. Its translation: CASSLTGQGALDTQYF.

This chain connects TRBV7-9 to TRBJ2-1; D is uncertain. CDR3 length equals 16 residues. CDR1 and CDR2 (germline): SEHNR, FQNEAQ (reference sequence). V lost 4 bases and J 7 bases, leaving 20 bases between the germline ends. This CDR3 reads CASSSRSGLVMNEQFF. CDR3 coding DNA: TGTGCCAGCAGCTCTCGAAGTGGGTTAGTTATGAATGAGCAGTTCTTC.

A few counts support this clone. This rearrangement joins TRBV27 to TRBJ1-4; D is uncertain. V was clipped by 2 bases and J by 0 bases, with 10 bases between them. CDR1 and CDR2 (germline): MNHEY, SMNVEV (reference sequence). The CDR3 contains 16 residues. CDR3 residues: CASSLRAASTNEKLFF. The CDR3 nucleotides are TGTGCCAGCAGTTTACGGGCAGCTTCAACTAATGAAAAACTGTTTTTT.